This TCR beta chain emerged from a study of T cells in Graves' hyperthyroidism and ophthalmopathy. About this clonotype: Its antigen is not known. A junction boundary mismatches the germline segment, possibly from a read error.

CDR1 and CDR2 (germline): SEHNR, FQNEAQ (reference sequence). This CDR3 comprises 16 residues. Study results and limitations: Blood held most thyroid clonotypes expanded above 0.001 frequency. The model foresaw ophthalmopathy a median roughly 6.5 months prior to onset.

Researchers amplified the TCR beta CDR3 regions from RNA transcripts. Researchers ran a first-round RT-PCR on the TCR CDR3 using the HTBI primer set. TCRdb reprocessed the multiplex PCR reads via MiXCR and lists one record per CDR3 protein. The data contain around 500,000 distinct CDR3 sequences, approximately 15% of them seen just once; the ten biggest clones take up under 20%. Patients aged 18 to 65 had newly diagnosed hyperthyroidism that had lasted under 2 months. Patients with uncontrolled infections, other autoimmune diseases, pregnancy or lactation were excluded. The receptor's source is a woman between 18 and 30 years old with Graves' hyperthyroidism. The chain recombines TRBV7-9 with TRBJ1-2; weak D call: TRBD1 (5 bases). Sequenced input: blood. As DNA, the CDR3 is TGTGCCAGCAGCCTAGCCACAGGTCGAACTAACTATGGCTACACCTTC. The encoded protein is CASSLATGRTNYGYTF.